The entry that follows covers one T cell receptor (beta chain) sequence. The data originate from a study of blood T cells in healthy people across ages. The CDR3 consists of 17 residues. It was with a sample-barcoded 5' primer and a J-beta primer mix that a second PCR of roughly 7 to 12 cycles was run. Unique molecular identifiers of 12 random nucleotides labeled each cDNA. TCRdb redid the calling of the 5' RACE reads with MiXCR, one entry per CDR3 protein. This table holds approximately 1.5 million distinct CDR3 sequences, 30% to 40% found once. This TCR was recovered from a woman in her 30s in good health. The sample was blood. The chain combines TRBV21-1 with TRBJ1-4. TRBV21-1 is shown as a pseudogene. The CDR3 DNA follows: TGTGCCAGCAGCAAAAAAGGGTTTGAAGCTACTAATGAAAAACTGTTTTTT. Translating gives CASSKKGFEATNEKLFF.